Below are 19 T cell receptor beta chains sequenced from a single sample in a study of cytomegalovirus exposure and HLA in healthy donors. The assay was immunoSEQ multiplex PCR, and TCRdb's table has in-frame clones only and misses some. The sample lists approximately 99,000 clones, more than 90% seen once, with 0.67% in the top ten. The sequenced sample consisted of PBMCs. All receptors derive from a woman younger than 35 in good health and CMV-seronegative.

The CDR3 loop is CASSPLAGGHSDTQYF. The CDR3 coding sequence is TGTGCCAGCAGCCCCTTAGCGGGGGGGCATTCAGATACGCAGTATTTT. This chain links TRBV11-2 with TRBJ2-3, with TRBD2 matching 11 bases. The trim removed 5 bases at V and 4 bases at J, leaving 8 bases unmatched. Germline-derived CDR1 and CDR2 are SGHAT and FQNNGV. There are 16 residues in the CDR3.

This chain joins TRBV11-2 and TRBJ2-1; the D gene is possibly TRBD2 (6 bases). The CDR3 is 15 residues long. The V and J ends lost 6 bases and 0 bases respectively, with 12 bases between them. Germline values: CDR1 SGHAT, CDR2 FQNNGV. In DNA, the CDR3 is TGTGCCAGCAGTTTGGGGGGAAGCTCCTACAATGAGCAGTTCTTC. Translation gives CASSLGGSSYNEQFF.

The V call is TRBV9, the J call TRBJ1-2; tentative D call: TRBD1 (5 bases). CDR3 length equals 16 residues. CDR1 and CDR2 (germline): SGDLS, YYNGEE. V gave up 0 bases and J gave up 3 bases, with 15 bases separating them. CDR3 sequence: CASSVDMGGTDYGYTF. The CDR3 DNA follows: TGTGCCAGCAGCGTAGATATGGGAGGGACGGACTATGGCTACACCTTC.

Only a few counts were recorded for this clone. The V call is TRBV6-4, the J call TRBJ2-2; D is possibly TRBD2 (6 bases). The germline V gene encodes CDR1 MRHNA and CDR2 SNTAGT. This CDR3 region has 14 residues. The V gene lost 8 bases and the J gene lost 3 bases, with 13 bases spanning the gap. DNA for the CDR3: TGTGCCAGCGCGCGGGGAGGAGACACCGGGGAGCTGTTTTTT. Its translation: CASARGGDTGELFF.

The chain is built from TRBV11-2 and TRBJ2-7; the D gene is possibly TRBD1 (5 bases). Germline V lookup: CDR1 SGHAT, CDR2 FQNNGV. The CDR3 runs to 14 residues. V was trimmed by 3 bases and J by 6 bases, leaving 15 bases between them. The CDR3 sequence: CASSFHRPRVEQYF. The CDR3 DNA sequence: TGTGCCAGCAGCTTCCACAGGCCGCGTGTCGAGCAGTACTTC.

This chain joins TRBV5-4 and TRBJ1-2, with D possibly matching TRBD1 (5 bases). Trimming cost V 3 bases and J 4 bases, with 19 bases left between them. The CDR3 sequence is 16 residues long. The germline V gene encodes CDR1 SGHNT and CDR2 YYREEE (reference sequence). The CDR3 DNA reads TGTGCCAGCAGCTCATTAGGAGGGGCGGAGGTCTATGGCTACACCTTC. Protein sequence: CASSSLGGAEVYGYTF.

The chain links TRBV6-4 to TRBJ1-1, with D possibly matching TRBD1 (6 bases). Germline V gene lookup returns CDR1 MRHNA and CDR2 SNTAGT. This CDR3 contains 13 residues. Trimming cost V 9 bases and J 2 bases, with 13 bases left between them. The CDR3 region is CARIYRENTEAFF. In DNA form, the CDR3 reads TGTGCCAGGATCTACAGGGAAAACACTGAAGCTTTCTTT.

The gene calls are TRBV6-5 and TRBJ2-7, with TRBD2 identical over 14 bases. The CDR3 is 14 residues long. J was trimmed by 7 bases and V by 5 bases; bases with no gene match: 4. Germline loops: CDR1 MNHEY, CDR2 SVGAGI. The chain's CDR3 is CASSRLAGGGEQYF. The CDR3 bases are TGTGCCAGCAGTAGACTAGCGGGGGGGGGTGAGCAGTACTTC.

J is TRBJ2-5 and V is TRBV20-1, with D perhaps TRBD1 (5 bases). Trimming pared 4 bases from V and 13 bases from J, leaving 13 bases between. Per the germline V gene, CDR1 is DFQATT and CDR2 is SNEGSKA (reference sequence). The CDR3 covers 10 residues. The DNA for the CDR3 is TGCAGTGCTAAAGGGGAACGCTGGTACTTC. The encoded protein is CSAKGERWYF.

This rearrangement joins TRBV7-9 to TRBJ1-4, with D possibly being TRBD1 (6 bases). The germline gives CDR1 SEHNR, CDR2 FQNEAQ (reference sequence). Trimming removed 1 base at V and 0 bases at J, with 18 bases between. The CDR3 spans 19 residues. The CDR3 bases are TGTGCCAGCAGCTTAGGGTTTCTTGGGACACGGGCAACTAATGAAAAACTGTTTTTT. Translation: CASSLGFLGTRATNEKLFF.

CDR3 sequence: CASSAGTTGHNYGYTF. Written as DNA, the CDR3 is TGTGCCAGCAGCGCGGGCACGACAGGCCATAACTATGGCTACACCTTC. This sequence joins TRBV7-9 and TRBJ1-2, with D possibly matching TRBD1 (6 bases). The CDR3 covers 16 residues. V gave up 5 bases and J gave up 1 base, with 17 bases separating them. CDR1 and CDR2 (germline): SEHNR, FQNEAQ (reference sequence).

CDR3 DNA sequence: TGTGCCAGTAGTCAAACTAGCGGGCCAGATACGCAGTATTTT. Translated: CASSQTSGPDTQYF. This chain joins TRBV19 and TRBJ2-3; 9 bases fit TRBD2. The CDR3 extends over 14 amino acids. Germline CDR1 reads LNHDA; CDR2 reads SQIVND (reference sequence). The V segment lost 5 bases and the J segment 4 bases; nucleotides outside the gene matches: 4.

The gene calls are TRBV9 and TRBJ2-7; 10 bases map to TRBD2. The germline V gene has CDR1 SGDLS and CDR2 YYNGEE. The length of the CDR3 is 15 residues. V was pared by 5 bases and J by 2 bases, with 7 bases of the junction left unmatched. CDR3 DNA sequence: TGTGCCAGCAGTTTTAGCGGGGGGACTACCTACGAGCAGTACTTC. Amino acids: CASSFSGGTTYEQYF.

The chain recombines TRBV6-4 with TRBJ1-6, with D possibly being TRBD1 (6 bases). The germline V gene has CDR1 MRHNA and CDR2 SNTAGT. This CDR3 region has 14 residues. V was trimmed by 5 bases and J by 7 bases, leaving 12 bases between them. This CDR3 reads CASSTGQMNSPLHF. As DNA, the CDR3 is TGTGCCAGCAGTACCGGACAGATGAATTCACCCCTCCACTTT.

The rearrangement uses TRBV7-9 and TRBJ2-1; D ambiguous. This CDR3 has 14 amino acids. V lost 5 bases and J lost 8, with 16 bases in between. Germline CDR1 SEHNR, CDR2 FQNEAQ (reference sequence). The CDR3 DNA reads as TGTGCCAGCAGCAACTCAGACAATTCCTATGAGCAGTTCTTC. It specifies CASSNSDNSYEQFF.

This rearrangement joins TRBV6-5 to TRBJ1-3, with a weak D call TRBD1 (6 bases). Trimming took 0 bases from V and 4 from J, leaving 10 bases between them. The CDR3 is 15 amino acids. Germline CDR1 reads MNHEY; CDR2 reads SVGAGI. CDR3 loop: CASSYSSGVGNTIYF. The CDR3 nucleotides read TGTGCCAGCAGTTACTCATCAGGGGTCGGAAACACCATATATTTT.

J is TRBJ1-4 and V is TRBV28, with 8 nucleotides matching TRBD1. With 2 bases clipped from V and 7 bases from J, the junction kept 18 bases outside the gene matches. This CDR3 comprises 19 residues. Germline V gene lookup returns CDR1 MDHEN and CDR2 SYDVKM. The CDR3 loop is CASSLGLGGRGLSREKLFF. In nucleotides, the CDR3 is TGTGCCAGCAGTTTAGGTCTCGGAGGCAGGGGGCTTTCGCGTGAAAAACTGTTTTTT.

This sequence joins TRBV2 and TRBJ2-1; 9 bases line up with TRBD1. There are 15 residues in the CDR3. The V and J ends lost 7 bases and 6 bases, in that order; junction bases with no gene match: 10. Germline CDR1 SNHLY, CDR2 FYNNEI. The CDR3 here is CASTSYGTGSNEQFF. The CDR3 DNA is TGTGCCAGCACCTCATACGGGACAGGGAGCAATGAGCAGTTCTTC.

This chain uses TRBV5-4 with TRBJ2-1, with 11 bases identical to TRBD1. V lost 4 bases, J lost 2 bases, and 2 bases stayed unmatched. This CDR3 region has 15 residues. Germline-derived CDR1 and CDR2 are SGHNT and YYREEE (reference sequence). The DNA of the CDR3 is TGTGCCAGCAGCAGGGGACAGGGGGCCTACAATGAGCAGTTCTTC. Protein sequence: CASSRGQGAYNEQFF.